These 23 T cell receptor beta chains originate from one sample sequenced in a study of graft-versus-host responses after intestinal transplantation (dated by TCRdb to the early 2020s). The sample's time point label, decoded: cells obtained before transplantation from donor or recipient. These receptors' antigens are unknown. The library was made by the immunoSEQ multiplex PCR assay. TCRdb took over this immuneACCESS table, retaining in-frame rearrangements with V and J assigned. Such tables are incomplete; in checked studies, under half of the missing clones stem from an unresolved V gene, and the remainder is unexplained. A total of some 100,000 clones appear in this sample, over 75% of them only once. 0.9% to 1% of the sample is taken by the ten largest. The sequencing used unstimulated CD4+ T cells sorted from spleen or lymph node cells, collected before transplant. All receptors come from a human donor who was the organ donor for an intestinal transplant.

The gene calls are TRBV19 and TRBJ1-2; possible D gene TRBD1, 6 bases. Trimming pared 5 bases from V and 1 base from J, leaving 11 bases between. This CDR3 has 14 amino acids. Germline CDR1 is LNHDA and CDR2 is SQIVND (reference sequence). The CDR3 here is CASSQRTVNYGYTF. In DNA form, the CDR3 reads TGTGCCAGTAGTCAAAGGACAGTTAACTATGGCTACACCTTC.

The chain couples TRBV5-1 to TRBJ1-2; TRBD1 matches at 8 bases. V lost 3 bases to trimming and J lost 6 bases; unmatched junction nucleotides: 19. Germline-derived CDR1 and CDR2 are SGHRS and YFSETQ. The CDR3 is 18 residues long. The CDR3 sequence is CASSSRQGQGGSSNGYTF. The CDR3 DNA reads as TGCGCCAGCAGCTCACGTCAAGGACAGGGTGGATCTAGTAATGGCTACACCTTC.

This clone has just one count. The rearrangement joins TRBV7-2 to TRBJ2-3, with unresolved D. V gave up 5 bases and J gave up 1 base, with 13 bases separating them. The germline V gene has CDR1 SGHTA and CDR2 FQGNSA. This CDR3 comprises 15 residues. The CDR3 here is CASSPRLLGTDTQYF. For the CDR3, the DNA is TGTGCCAGCAGCCCCCGGCTGTTGGGCACAGATACGCAGTATTTT.

The V and J genes are TRBV7-9 and TRBJ1-1; D is undetermined. V shed 0 bases and J shed 5 bases, with 10 bases lying between them. The CDR3 extends over 14 amino acids. Germline V gene data show CDR1 as SEHNR and CDR2 as FQNEAQ (reference sequence). This CDR3 is CASSLALQTTEAFF. CDR3 nucleotide sequence: TGTGCCAGCAGCTTAGCCTTACAGACGACTGAAGCTTTCTTT.

This clone was recorded only once. This sequence joins TRBV6-6 and TRBJ1-2, with D possibly TRBD1 on 6 matching bases. Germline CDR1 reads MNHNY; CDR2 reads SVGAGI (reference sequence). V lost 2 bases, J lost 2 bases, and 9 bases lay in between. The length of the CDR3 is 14 residues. CDR3 loop: CASSYRGENYGYTF. CDR3 sequence (DNA): TGTGCCAGCAGTTACAGGGGGGAGAACTATGGCTACACCTTC.

This rearrangement joins TRBV7-2 to TRBJ1-2; D is unclear. The germline V gene has CDR1 SGHTA and CDR2 FQGNSA. This CDR3 has 15 residues. Trimming stripped 5 bases from V and 5 bases from J, with 18 bases between. CDR3 residues: CASSLSAEAEYGYTF. CDR3 bases: TGTGCCAGCAGCCTAAGTGCGGAAGCGGAATATGGCTACACCTTC.

V gene TRBV5-4 combines with J gene TRBJ1-2; D perhaps matches TRBD1 (6 bases). The CDR3 contains 15 residues. Trimming left V 0 bases short and J 6 bases short, with 15 bases between. In germline, CDR1 is SGHNT, CDR2 YYREEE (reference sequence). In DNA, the CDR3 is TGTGCCAGCAGCTTGGAGACCCATAGGGGGAATGGCTACACCTTC. This codes for CASSLETHRGNGYTF.

The V and J genes are TRBV6-5 and TRBJ2-7; 7 nucleotides align to TRBD1. The V gene end was trimmed by 5 bases and the J gene end by 0 bases; junction bases not matched to a gene: 7. CDR1 is MNHEY, CDR2 SVGAGI, per germline. The CDR3 contains 15 residues. Here the CDR3 DNA reads TGTGCCAGCAGTCCGACAGGGACAAGCTCCTACGAGCAGTACTTC. It is translated as CASSPTGTSSYEQYF.

This clone was observed once. This chain connects TRBV7-9 to TRBJ1-2; maybe TRBD1 (6 bases). The CDR3 sequence is 14 residues long. Trimming stripped 3 bases from V and 0 bases from J, with 8 bases between. Germline V gene lookup returns CDR1 SEHNR and CDR2 FQNEAQ (reference sequence). The CDR3 sequence is CASSLRTANYGYTF. CDR3 coding DNA: TGTGCCAGCAGCTTGCGGACAGCTAACTATGGCTACACCTTC. The whole variable domain, remainder taken from reference TRBV7-9 and TRBJ1-2, is DTGVSQNPRHKITKRGQNVTFRCDPISEHNRLYWYRQTLGQGPEFLTYFQNEAQLEKSRLLSDRFSAERPKGSFSTLEIQRTEQGDSAMYLCASSLRTANYGYTFGSGTRLTVV.

This chain links TRBV19 with TRBJ1-2; D not resolved. Trimming cost V 6 bases and J 4 bases, with 18 bases left between them. CDR1 is LNHDA, CDR2 SQIVND, per germline (reference sequence). The CDR3 contains 15 residues. The CDR3 protein is CASRTGSAGIYGYTF. The DNA of the CDR3 is TGTGCCAGTAGGACCGGCAGCGCCGGGATCTATGGCTACACCTTC.

This clone has more than one count but fewer than ten. The J gene is TRBJ1-1, the V gene TRBV6-1; D unresolved. The CDR3 covers 14 residues. V shed 1 base and J shed 0 bases, with 6 bases lying between them. Germline V gene data show CDR1 as MNHNS and CDR2 as SASEGT. The chain's CDR3 is CASSEGFLNTEAFF. CDR3 DNA: TGTGCCAGCAGTGAAGGGTTCCTGAACACTGAAGCTTTCTTT.

CDR3 in amino acids: CSVEDPGEQYF. The CDR3, as DNA: TGCAGCGTTGAAGATCCGGGCGAGCAGTACTTC. The chain joins TRBV29-1 to TRBJ2-7; D call uncertain. The CDR3 covers 11 residues. Germline values: CDR1 SQVTM, CDR2 ANQGSEA. Trimming removed 0 bases from V and 6 bases from J, with 6 bases in between.

The chain links TRBV6-5 to TRBJ2-7, with D possibly being TRBD1 (6 bases). The CDR3 is made up of 14 amino acids. The germline CDR1 and CDR2 sequences are MNHEY and SVGAGI. Trimming stripped 6 bases from V and 7 bases from J, with 19 bases between. As DNA, the CDR3 is TGTGCCAGCAGATCCAAGGCAGGGGCTAGGGAGCAGTACTTC. This gives the protein CASRSKAGAREQYF.

This chain connects TRBV5-5 to TRBJ1-5; D may be TRBD1 (6 bases). This CDR3 is built from 15 residues. Between the trimmed V and J ends, which lost 2 bases and 0 bases, there was a span of 9 bases. Germline V gene lookup returns CDR1 SGHKS and CDR2 YYEKEE (reference sequence). CDR3 in amino acids: CASSLQGYSNQPQHF. In DNA, the CDR3 is TGTGCCAGCAGCTTACAGGGATATAGCAATCAGCCCCAGCATTTT.

This chain connects TRBV7-8 to TRBJ1-1, with D tentatively TRBD1 (5 bases). Germline V CDR1 and CDR2: SGHVS, FQNEAQ. With 3 bases removed from V and 6 bases from J, the gap between germline ends came to 11 bases. The CDR3 sequence is 13 residues long. CDR3 DNA: TGTGCCAGCAGCTTCAGGGTGGGCGCTGAAGCTTTCTTT. This sequence encodes CASSFRVGAEAFF.

The V and J genes are TRBV19 and TRBJ1-1; 10 positions match TRBD1. The J segment lost 2 bases and the V segment lost 4 bases, leaving 1 base of the junction unmatched. CDR1 and CDR2 (germline): LNHDA, SQIVND (reference sequence). CDR3 size: 14 residues. The CDR3 DNA reads as TGTGCCAGTAGTAGACAGGGGGCAAACACTGAAGCTTTCTTT. Protein: CASSRQGANTEAFF.

This rearrangement joins TRBV2 to TRBJ1-2; D not certain. Germline CDR1 and CDR2: SNHLY and FYNNEI. The CDR3 spans 9 residues. V lost 10 bases to trimming and J lost 7 bases, with 7 bases between them. The chain's CDR3 is CANTVGYTF. CDR3 DNA: TGTGCCAACACGGTTGGCTACACCTTC.

The rearrangement links TRBV28 to TRBJ1-1; D is unresolved. Trimming left V 8 bases short and J 14 bases short, with 9 bases between. The CDR3 consists of 8 residues. Germline-derived CDR1 and CDR2 are MDHEN and SYDVKM. CDR3 sequence (DNA): TGTGCCAGCGGACGGCGATTCTTT. Translated: CASGRRFF.

This sequence joins TRBV29-1 and TRBJ1-4; 9 bases align to TRBD1. V was clipped by 0 bases and J by 5 bases; unmatched bases: 1. The V gene's germline CDR1 is SQVTM and CDR2 ANQGSEA. The CDR3 covers 14 residues. The CDR3 DNA is TGCAGCGTTGAAGATGGGACAGGGAATGAAAAACTGTTTTTT. It is translated as CSVEDGTGNEKLFF.

The table lists this clone with a count of one. The chain uses TRBV5-1 and TRBJ1-2, with D maybe TRBD1 (6 bases). This CDR3 is built from 14 residues. From germline, CDR1 is SGHRS and CDR2 YFSETQ. The ends were cut back, 1 base at V and 2 bases at J, with 9 bases in the middle. CDR3 loop: CASSLTGSNYGYTF. The DNA for the CDR3 is TGCGCCAGCAGCTTGACAGGGAGCAACTATGGCTACACCTTC.

The chain is built from TRBV5-6 and TRBJ1-5; D gene unclear. Germline assignment: CDR1 SGHDT and CDR2 YYEEEE. V lost 0 bases and J 3 bases, leaving 10 bases between the germline ends. The CDR3 is 15 residues long. The CDR3 DNA reads TGTGCCAGCAGCTTGGCCGACGGGATCAATCAGCCCCAGCATTTT. This encodes CASSLADGINQPQHF.

This rearrangement joins TRBV5-1 to TRBJ2-1, with 7 bases matching TRBD1. J was trimmed by 7 bases and V by 5 bases; bases with no gene match: 12. This CDR3 is built from 15 residues. Looked up from germline, CDR1 is SGHRS and CDR2 is YFSETQ. The DNA for the CDR3 is TGCGCCAGCAGAAGTCGTACCGGGACAGTTAATGAGCAGTTCTTC. The encoded protein is CASRSRTGTVNEQFF.

This chain uses TRBV18 with TRBJ1-4, with D perhaps matching TRBD1 (6 bases). Germline V gene data show CDR1 as KGHSH and CDR2 as LQKENI. This CDR3 is built from 12 residues. Trimming pared 5 bases from V and 9 bases from J, leaving 10 bases between. Written as DNA, the CDR3 is TGTGCCAGCTCAAGCACAGGGAAAAAACTGTTTTTT. Its protein is CASSSTGKKLFF.